This T cell receptor beta chain was documented in a study of blood T cell repertoires in COVID-19. Study details: COVID-19 samples collected from the United States, Italy and Spain covered acute and convalescent phases. PBMCs, B-cell-depleted T cells, or T cells were the source of the cDNA or gDNA that made up the material.

The CDR3 has 15 amino acids. Trimming at V came to 6 bases and at J to 6 bases, leaving 14 bases not matched to a gene. Germline-derived CDR1 and CDR2 are SEHNR and FQNEAQ (reference sequence). Per the original methods: Researchers report that nucleated cell counts were estimated from reference gene primer amplification. The repertoire was sequenced with immunoSEQ multiplex PCR; TCRdb's copy has only in-frame clones and lacks some. V and J calls and clone size are as listed in that table; D and trimming were resolved from the DNA. The table shows 100,000 to 150,000 clones, with approximately 80% occurring only once.

Sequencing was performed on peripheral blood. This clonotype was obtained from a human donor in a cohort sampled during active COVID-19. The chain couples TRBV7-9 to TRBJ2-7; 7 positions match TRBD1. CDR3 coding DNA: TGTGCCAGCAGTCGATTCGAGACAGGGTTCGTCGAGCAGTACTTC. Its protein product is CASSRFETGFVEQYF. The variable domain in full, with the rest retrieved from reference TRBV7-9 and TRBJ2-7, is DTGVSQNPRHKITKRGQNVTFRCDPISEHNRLYWYRQTLGQGPEFLTYFQNEAQLEKSRLLSDRFSAERPKGSFSTLEIQRTEQGDSAMYLCASSRFETGFVEQYFGPGTRLTVT.